Listed below are T cell receptor beta chains from one sample, sequenced in a study of blood T cell repertoires in COVID-19. The data were produced by immunoSEQ multiplex PCR, yet TCRdb's version contains in-frame clones alone and is incomplete. The sample consists of 430,000 or so clones, over 85% of them appearing once. The source material was peripheral blood. The receptors shown here come from a man aged 18 to 29 with COVID-19, enrolled during active disease. Both conserved end residues are part of each CDR3. Each record gives: V gene, D gene, clone size, J gene, CDR3 DNA, CDR3 protein. The D gene is left open where the match is weak. Clone size is given for some rows only: seen once, a few or many times, or a class if the clone is expanded.

>TRBV11-2|TRBD1|-|TRBJ2-3
TGTGCCAGCAGCTTAGATGGTTGGACAGGAACCACAGATACGCAGTATTTT
CASSLDGWTGTTDTQYF
>TRBV7-3|TRBD1|-|TRBJ2-1
TGTGCCAGCAGCATTCAGGGGGCGACCTACAATGAGCAGTTCTTC
CASSIQGATYNEQFF
>TRBV5-1|TRBD1|-|TRBJ2-7
TGCGCCAGCAGCTTGGCGGGACAGGGTTACTACGAGCAGTACTTC
CASSLAGQGYYEQYF
>TRBV24-1|TRBD2|once|TRBJ2-3
TGTGCCACCAGTGATTCGCGACTAGCGGGAGCGAGAGGATTGGGAGATACGCAGTATTTT
CATSDSRLAGARGLGDTQYF
>TRBV2|TRBD1|-|TRBJ2-7
TGTGCCAGCAGGGGACAGGGTTCGGGAGAGCAGTACTTC
CASRGQGSGEQYF
>TRBV5-6|TRBD1|-|TRBJ1-1
TGTGCCAGCAGCTTGCAGGGGGAGGTGAACACTGAAGCTTTCTTT
CASSLQGEVNTEAFF
>TRBV10-3|TRBD1|-|TRBJ2-4
TGTGCCATCAGTGACGCCGGGACAGCTACCTTCACCAAAAACATTCAGTACTTC
CAISDAGTATFTKNIQYF
>TRBV24-1|-|-|TRBJ2-5
TGTGCCACCAGTGTGGGAGGCATAGAGACCCAGTACTTC
CATSVGGIETQYF
>TRBV5-1|-|-|TRBJ2-2
TGCGCCAGCAGCTGGACCGGGACAACCACCGGGGAGCTGTTTTTT
CASSWTGTTTGELFF
>TRBV5-4|-|-|TRBJ2-1
TGTGCCAGCAGCACCCGGTCCGAGGGATACAATGAGCAGTTCTTC
CASSTRSEGYNEQFF
>TRBV6-5|TRBD2|-|TRBJ2-2
TGTGCCAGCGTAGCGGGAGTGAACACCGGGGAGCTGTTTTTT
CASVAGVNTGELFF
>TRBV2|-|-|TRBJ2-4
TGTGCAAGCGGAAAACGGGAGCGGGACATTCAGTACTTC
CASGKRERDIQYF
>TRBV27|-|-|TRBJ1-1
TGTGCCAGCAGTTTAGCTCGGGTTCCTTGGGCTGAAGCTTTCTTT
CASSLARVPWAEAFF
>TRBV5-4|TRBD2|-|TRBJ2-6
TGTGCCAGCAGCTCCGGGACTAGCAGCTCTGGGGCCAACGTCCTGACTTTC
CASSSGTSSSGANVLTF
>TRBV5-1|TRBD2|-|TRBJ2-2
TGCGCCAGCATAGAGAGCGGGAACGGCGGGGAGCTGTTTTTT
CASIESGNGGELFF
>TRBV9|-|-|TRBJ2-5
TGTGCCAGCAGCGTAGGAGTTTCGGGGGGCGGCCAAGAGACCCAGTACTTC
CASSVGVSGGGQETQYF
>TRBV3-1/TRBV3-2|TRBD2|-|TRBJ2-3
TGTGCCAGCAGCCAAGTCAAAGCGGGACATACGCAGTATTTT
CASSQVKAGHTQYF
>TRBV27|TRBD2|few|TRBJ2-1
TGTGCCAGCACACGGGGGGGCTCCTACAATGAGCAGTTCTTC
CASTRGGSYNEQFF
>TRBV10-2|TRBD1|-|TRBJ2-2
TGCGCCAGCAGTTCAGGGGGTGCCGGGGAGCTGTTTTTT
CASSSGGAGELFF
>TRBV19|-|-|TRBJ1-5
TGTGCCAGTAGTATACTTCGGCAGCCCCAGCATTTT
CASSILRQPQHF
>TRBV3-1/TRBV3-2|TRBD1|-|TRBJ2-2
TGTGCCAGCAGCCAGACAGGGGCGAACACCGGGGAGCTGTTTTTT
CASSQTGANTGELFF
>TRBV11-2|TRBD2|-|TRBJ2-3
TGTGCCAGCAGTCCTTACGGGGGGGAGACAGATACGCAGTATTTT
CASSPYGGETDTQYF
>TRBV18|-|-|TRBJ1-3
TGTGCCAGCTCAATTGGGGCGCCGGGTGGAAACACCATATATTTT
CASSIGAPGGNTIYF
>TRBV19|TRBD2|-|TRBJ2-3
TGTGCCAGTAGAATAGGGGCGGGAGGAGGGACAGATACGCAGTATTTT
CASRIGAGGGTDTQYF
>TRBV5-4|-|-|TRBJ1-1
TGTGCCAGCAGCTGGGTACCGGGGGGAGACACTGAAGCTTTCTTT
CASSWVPGGDTEAFF
>TRBV6-5|TRBD1|-|TRBJ1-2
TGTGCCAGCAGTCACCGGGACAGGAGCGGCTACACCTTC
CASSHRDRSGYTF
>TRBV12-3/TRBV12-4|-|-|TRBJ1-1
TGTGCCAGCAGTTTAGAGGGGGAGTCTTTCTTT
CASSLEGESFF
>TRBV19|-|-|TRBJ2-1
TGTGCCAGTAGTTCCTCAGGTCCCTCCTACAATGAGCAGTTCTTC
CASSSSGPSYNEQFF
>TRBV27|TRBD1|-|TRBJ1-1
TGTGCCAGCATTTCAGGGGGGCATCGGACTGAAGCTTTCTTT
CASISGGHRTEAFF
>TRBV5-1|TRBD1|-|TRBJ2-7
TGCGCCAGCAGCTTAACACACAGGGGAGAGGGCCACTACGAGCAGTACTTC
CASSLTHRGEGHYEQYF
>TRBV5-4|TRBD1|-|TRBJ1-2
TGTGCCAGCAGCACGGGACAGAAGCACTATGGCTACACCTTC
CASSTGQKHYGYTF
>TRBV14|-|-|TRBJ2-3
TGTGCCAGCAGCCAACGACTAGATTTCCAAGATACGCAGTATTTT
CASSQRLDFQDTQYF
>TRBV4-2|TRBD2|-|TRBJ2-1
TGTGCCAGCAGCCAAGTACTAGCGGGGGTATCCTACAATGAGCAGTTCTTC
CASSQVLAGVSYNEQFF
>TRBV20-1|-|-|TRBJ1-2
TGCAGTGCTAGTGGCGAGGGAGCGTATGGCTACACCTTC
CSASGEGAYGYTF
>TRBV5-4|TRBD1|-|TRBJ1-2
TGTGCCAGCAGCTTGGATTGGACAGGGTTGGGTGGCTACACCTTC
CASSLDWTGLGGYTF
>TRBV9|TRBD2|-|TRBJ2-7
TGTGCCAGCAGCGCAGGAAACCGGGAGGGATATTACGAGCAGTACTTC
CASSAGNREGYYEQYF
>TRBV7-9|-|once|TRBJ2-2
TGTGCCAGCATATCGGGGGAGTACGGTCCCGGGGAGCTGTTTTTT
CASISGEYGPGELFF
>TRBV6-6|TRBD2|-|TRBJ2-7
TGTGCCAGCAGTTACTCCGGGACTAGCGGGAGAAACGAGCAGTACTTC
CASSYSGTSGRNEQYF
>TRBV10-1|TRBD2|-|TRBJ2-7
TGCGCCCTCCCCGGGGTAGCGGGGACCTACGAGCAGTACTTC
CALPGVAGTYEQYF
>TRBV21-1|-|-|TRBJ1-1
TGTGCCAGCAGCACCCCCTGGGGACAGGGCCCCCTTCGGGAAGCTTTCTTT
CASSTPWGQGPLREAFF
>TRBV21-1|-|-|TRBJ2-1
TGTGCCAGCAGGACTAGCGGGGTTCACAATGAGCAGTTCTTC
CASRTSGVHNEQFF
>TRBV6-5|-|-|TRBJ2-7
TGTGCCAGCAGTTACTCGAAACAGACCCGCTCCTACGAGCAGTACTTC
CASSYSKQTRSYEQYF
>TRBV6-5|-|-|TRBJ2-7
TGTGCCAGCAGTTACACAGGACAGCTTAGGGAGCAGTACTTC
CASSYTGQLREQYF
>TRBV19|-|-|TRBJ2-3
TGTGCCAGTAGTCTGCGGTTGGCAGATACGCAGTATTTT
CASSLRLADTQYF
>TRBV7-9|TRBD1|-|TRBJ1-2
TGTGCCAGCAGCCCCCACCATGGACAGGGAGGCGGTATCTATGGCTACACCTTC
CASSPHHGQGGGIYGYTF
>TRBV2|-|-|TRBJ2-7
TGTGCCAGCGCCCCCCGGGACAACTCCTACGAGCAGTACTTC
CASAPRDNSYEQYF
>TRBV7-9|-|-|TRBJ1-4
TGTGCCAGCAACCCGGTAGCTGCTAATGAAAAACTGTTTTTT
CASNPVAANEKLFF
>TRBV5-1|TRBD2|-|TRBJ2-1
TGCGCCAGCAGCGTGTGGACTAGCGGCAACAATGAGCAGTTCTTC
CASSVWTSGNNEQFF
>TRBV29-1|TRBD1|-|TRBJ1-2
TGCAGCGTTGAGGGACCAGGGGGACCGGACTATGGCTACACCTTC
CSVEGPGGPDYGYTF
>TRBV7-2|TRBD2|-|TRBJ2-2
TGTGCCAGCAGGGGACGGGGGGGCCGTACCGGGGAGCTGTTTTTT
CASRGRGGRTGELFF
>TRBV9|-|-|TRBJ2-1
TGTGCCAGCAGCGCCTACAACAGGGACGGGCAGTTCTTC
CASSAYNRDGQFF
>TRBV28|-|-|TRBJ2-1
TGTGCCAGCCTCCCTAGCTCCTACAATGAGCAGTTCTTC
CASLPSSYNEQFF
>TRBV19|TRBD2|-|TRBJ2-1
TGTGCCAGTAGTATGGGACTACTCGTGGACAATGAGCAGTTCTTC
CASSMGLLVDNEQFF
>TRBV25-1|-|many|TRBJ2-3
TGTGCCAGCAGTGAATATGTCGGTAGCACAGATACGCAGTATTTT
CASSEYVGSTDTQYF
>TRBV6-5|-|-|TRBJ1-6
TGTGCCAGCAGTTACTCAGGGAGACGCTCACCCCTCCACTTT
CASSYSGRRSPLHF
>TRBV10-1|TRBD2|-|TRBJ2-7
TGCGCCAGCAGTGAGTCGTTTAGCGGGGGGAGGGCCTACGAGCAGTACTTC
CASSESFSGGRAYEQYF
>TRBV3-1/TRBV3-2|TRBD2|-|TRBJ2-1
TGTGCCAGCAGCCAAGATAGGCCTAGCGGGAGCGTTGTAAATGAGCAGTTCTTC
CASSQDRPSGSVVNEQFF
>TRBV6-5|TRBD2|-|TRBJ2-1
TGTGCCAGCACTAGCGGGACTAGCGGGTACAATGAGCAGTTCTTC
CASTSGTSGYNEQFF
>TRBV11-3|TRBD2|few|TRBJ2-2
TGTGCCAGCAGCACAACTAGCGCCGGGGAGCTGTTTTTT
CASSTTSAGELFF
>TRBV12-5|-|-|TRBJ2-4
TGTGCTAGTGGTTTGGTACCCCCCGGAGACAAAAACATTCAGTACTTC
CASGLVPPGDKNIQYF